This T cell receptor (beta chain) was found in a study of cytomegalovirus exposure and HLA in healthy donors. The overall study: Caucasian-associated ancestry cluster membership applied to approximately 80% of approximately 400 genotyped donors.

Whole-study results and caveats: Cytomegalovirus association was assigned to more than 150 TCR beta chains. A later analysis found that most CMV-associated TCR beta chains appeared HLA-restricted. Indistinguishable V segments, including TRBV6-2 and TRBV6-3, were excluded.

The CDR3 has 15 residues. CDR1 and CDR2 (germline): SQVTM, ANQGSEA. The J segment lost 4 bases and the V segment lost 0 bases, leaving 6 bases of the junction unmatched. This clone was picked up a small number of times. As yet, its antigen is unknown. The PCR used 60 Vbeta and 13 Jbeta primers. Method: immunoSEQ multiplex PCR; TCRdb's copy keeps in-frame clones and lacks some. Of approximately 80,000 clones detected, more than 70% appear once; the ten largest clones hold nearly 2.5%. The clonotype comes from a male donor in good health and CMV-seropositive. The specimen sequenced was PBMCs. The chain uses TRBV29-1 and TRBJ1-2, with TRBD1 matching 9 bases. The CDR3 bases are TGCAGCGTTGAAGAGGGACAGGGCTACCTCTATGGCTACACCTTC. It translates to CSVEEGQGYLYGYTF.